One sample yielded the 8 T cell receptor beta chains listed below, sequenced in a study of PD-1 blockade in classical Hodgkin lymphoma (TCRdb year 2020). The library came from the immunoSEQ multiplex PCR assay. TCRdb took this table from immuneACCESS and kept in-frame rearrangements with V and J called. Such tables lack part of the clones; where checked against another copy, unresolved V genes explain under half of the gap, and the rest is unexplained. The sample table holds 30,000 to 40,000 clones, of which 80% to 95% were seen once. 0.3% of the sample goes to the ten largest clones. Per the publication, the time point label means: cycle 4 day 1 (C4D1), after 6 weeks of nivolumab. Relapse after autologous stem cell transplantation had occurred in all trial patients, and cohorts A, B and C were distinguished by prior brentuximab vedotin exposure. Magnetic negative selection with a Miltenyi CD4+ T cell isolation kit was used to purify CD4+ T cells from thawed PBMCs.

The specimen comprised CD4+ T cells from blood, sampled before the fourth cycle of nivolumab. These receptors were obtained from a human donor with classical Hodgkin lymphoma.

This clone was picked up a small number of times. V usage is TRBV28 and J usage is TRBJ1-2; 7 bases fit TRBD1. J gave up 4 bases and V 6 bases, and 5 bases lay outside the gene matches. The CDR3 sequence is 13 residues long. The germline gives CDR1 MDHEN, CDR2 SYDVKM. DNA of the CDR3: TGTGCCAGCAGCCCAGGGGGGACCTATGGCTACACCTTC. Translated: CASSPGGTYGYTF.

The sample holds one count of this clone. The chain is built from TRBV7-8 and TRBJ1-5; 7 bases line up with TRBD1. The CDR3 runs 14 residues. The V and J ends lost 2 bases and 2 bases, in that order; junction bases with no gene match: 0. In germline, CDR1 is SGHVS, CDR2 FQNEAQ. CDR3 amino acids: CASSLQGGNQPQHF. Written as DNA, the CDR3 is TGTGCCAGCAGCTTACAGGGGGGCAATCAGCCCCAGCATTTT.

The chain has TRBV18 and TRBJ1-1, with D unclear. Germline V lookup: CDR1 KGHSH, CDR2 LQKENI. The germline V and J ends were trimmed by 6 bases and 4 bases, with 12 bases remaining between them. The length of the CDR3 is 13 residues. DNA for the CDR3: TGTGCCAGCTCGCCGGATTTGGGCACTGAAGCTTTCTTT. Amino acid sequence: CASSPDLGTEAFF.

This rearrangement joins TRBV2 to TRBJ2-1; 7 nucleotides match TRBD1. This CDR3 contains 16 residues. Germline assignment: CDR1 SNHLY and CDR2 FYNNEI. With V trimmed by 6 bases and J by 8 bases, 16 bases remained unmatched. The CDR3 DNA reads as TGTGCCAGCAGGTGGGAGAGCGGTTCTCAGGGGGATGAGCAGTTCTTC. Translating it yields CASRWESGSQGDEQFF.

Only one count was recorded for this clone. V and J are TRBV6-6 and TRBJ2-5; possibly TRBD1 for D (5 bases). The V end was cut by 5 bases, the J end by 7 bases, with 5 bases between. The germline CDR1 and CDR2 sequences are MNHNY and SVGAGI (reference sequence). This CDR3 comprises 10 residues. The CDR3 loop reads CASSQGTQYF. CDR3 DNA sequence: TGTGCCAGCAGTCAGGGGACCCAGTACTTC.

V usage is TRBV7-8 and J usage is TRBJ2-7, with D possibly TRBD2 on 5 matching bases. This CDR3 has 12 amino acids. Germline V gene lookup returns CDR1 SGHVS and CDR2 FQNEAQ. Trimming removed 6 bases from V and 2 bases from J, with 8 bases in between. The CDR3 protein is CASRAGTYEQYF. CDR3 bases: TGTGCCAGCAGGGCGGGTACCTACGAGCAGTACTTC.

This clone has only one observation. This chain links TRBV7-2 with TRBJ2-5; TRBD1 matches at 7 bases. V shed 1 base, J shed 4 bases, and the junction held 6 bases outside the gene matches. The CDR3 totals 15 residues. The germline gives CDR1 SGHTA, CDR2 FQGNSA. CDR3 sequence: CASSLEKGAGETQYF. In DNA, the CDR3 is TGTGCCAGCAGCTTAGAGAAGGGGGCCGGAGAGACCCAGTACTTC.

This clone was recorded once. The chain uses TRBV19 and TRBJ2-1, with D hard to call. Germline V gives CDR1 LNHDA, CDR2 SQIVND (reference sequence). V lost 2 bases, J lost 4 bases, and 18 bases lay in between. The CDR3 contains 17 residues. CDR3 in amino acids: CASSIMSVSIAYNEQFF. The DNA for the CDR3 is TGTGCCAGTAGTATAATGAGCGTTAGTATTGCATACAATGAGCAGTTCTTC.